The clone carrying this T cell receptor beta chain was picked up a small number of times. Its antigen is currently unknown. The CDR3 sequence is 18 residues long. Trimming cost V 3 bases and J 0 bases, with 21 bases left between them. Germline V CDR1 and CDR2: LNHDA, SQIVND (reference sequence). The source of the sample is a study of OX40 agonist ivuxolimab in advanced cancers. Across the whole study: Dose-escalation cases comprised hepatocellular carcinoma, melanoma, renal cell or head and neck cancer. Partial responses were recorded for three patients, including one with hepatocellular carcinoma and two with cutaneous melanoma.

This table comes from immunoSEQ multiplex PCR, and its TCRdb copy is limited to in-frame clones, with some not included. The table records some 69,000 clones, roughly 88% of them present only once. General study results and limits: Partial responders treated at 0.1-3.0 mg/kg exhibited clonal expansion among the lowest measured.

The rearrangement uses TRBV19 and TRBJ2-7; possibly TRBD1 or TRBD2 for D (6 bases each). This receptor was identified in an adult with an advanced solid tumor such as melanoma, head and neck, liver or kidney cancer. Sequences were derived from CD4+ or CD8+ T cells sorted from blood, sampled in a trial of the OX40 agonist ivuxolimab. The DNA of the CDR3 is TGTGCCAGTAGTATCGGAGGACAGTGGGGGGTCAGCTCCTACGAGCAGTACTTC. Amino acid sequence: CASSIGGQWGVSSYEQYF.